Described below is a single T cell receptor beta chain sequence and its context. This clonotype was detected a few times. Its binding antigen is unknown. Per-base qualities were not stored, and no clone one base away is much larger. The donors were 40 or so Caucasian individuals from Russia, aged about 6 to 95 years, who were systemically healthy. Around 9.7 milliliters of peripheral blood were collected from each donor into EDTA-treated Vacutainer tubes. Ficoll-Paque density-gradient centrifugation was used to isolate PBMCs, with at least 6 million obtained per sample. Total RNA was extracted from PBMCs with Trizol reagent, with at least 5.5 micrograms obtained per sample. The percentages of naive CD45RAhigh/CD27high T cells were determined by flow cytometry on a PBMC aliquot from every donor. These data are taken from a study of blood T cells in healthy people across ages (dated by TCRdb to between 2014 and 2017). General notes on the study: In model experiments, roughly one uniquely barcoded TCR beta cDNA molecule per two T cells was captured by template switching. Using deep sequencing normalized with unique cDNA molecular identifiers, the study measured how TCR beta repertoire diversity changes with age. The donors were divided into four age groups: young (average around 17 years), middle-aged (about 40), aged (about 60) and long-lived (about 84). To avoid experimental bias, donors of different ages were spread randomly across the sequencing lanes. Using the same blood draw, the study looked at two additional independent replicas of 1 million unique cDNA reads for two donors, one aged 18 to 30 and the other aged 80 or older.

The CDR3 starts with the cysteine, ends with the phenylalanine, and has 14 residues. Only the CDR3 DNA is retained, 42 bases long and in frame from the first base. Sequences SGHRS (CDR1) and YFSETQ (CDR2) are obtained from the germline V gene. V is shortened by 0 bases, J by 8 bases, and the region joining them spans 12 bases. What the research found in general, with its limitations: Observed TCR beta diversity per million T cells fell roughly linearly with age, and a significant reduction was already apparent by age roughly 40. There was a strong correlation between observed TCR beta diversity and the percentage of naive T cells measured by flow cytometry. The long-lived group showed more naive CD4+ T cells, fewer expanded clones and increased TCR diversity than the aged group, suggesting age selection. Donor CMV infection status was unknown, potentially confounding age-related changes in expanded clonotypes. Conclusive comparison of naive and antigen-experienced compartments was prevented by the profiling of bulk unsorted PBMCs. Total diversity estimates from one million sequenced T cells were considered lower bounds and underestimates.

The library relied on 5' RACE. The instrument was an Illumina HiSeq 2500. The second PCR ran for roughly 7 to 11 cycles and used a J-beta primer mix along with a sample-barcoded 5' primer. A template-switch 5' adaptor carrying 12 random nucleotides introduced a unique molecular identifier onto each TCR beta cDNA molecule. Each sample yielded at least 2.5 million CDR3-containing paired-end reads. First-strand cDNA synthesis was performed from all RNA using the Mint cDNA synthesis kit, with priming by a TRBC-specific oligonucleotide. Following uracil-DNA glycosylase treatment, all cDNA underwent a first 18-cycle PCR with the universal primers M1SS and BC2_uni_R. Per the authors' processing: Normalization of each sample was performed by random selection of 1 million high-quality reads, each carrying a distinct molecular identifier. Reads sharing molecular identifiers were discarded rather than binned into consensus sequences. MiTCR, with a Q25 quality threshold and the strictest error-elimination algorithm, was used for CDR3 identification, clonotype clustering and error correction. A nonparametric unseen species model using Euler transformation provided a lower-bound estimate of total TCR beta diversity. TCRdb ran its own pipeline on the public reads, namely fastp trimming at Q25 and MiXCR clone calling, and kept in-frame beta chains. Under each unique CDR3 protein, matching rows form one entry showing the most common genes and DNA. The V and J calls, along with clone size, are taken from TCRdb and not from the paper's own processing. Present in this sample are approximately 600,000 distinct CDR3 sequences, roughly 50% of which were seen just once. The ten top clones hold 30% to 40% of the sample.

The sequencing sample was made of blood. The chain is encoded by TRBV5-1 joined to TRBJ2-1, with the identity of the D gene unclear. The sequence was collected from a man in his fifties or sixties in good health. CDR3 protein: CASSLVQVGDEQFF. The DNA is TGCGCCAGCAGCTTGGTTCAGGTTGGCGATGAGCAGTTCTTC.